This T cell receptor (beta chain) came from a study of OX40 agonist ivuxolimab in advanced cancers. Assay used: immunoSEQ multiplex PCR; TCRdb lists only in-frame clones, some missing. The table has 6,500 to 9,000 clones, approximately 84% seen once; the top ten hold just under 30%. The CDR3 is made up of 13 amino acids. Between the trimmed V and J ends, which lost 2 bases and 6 bases, there was a span of 11 bases. Germline CDR1 MNHEY, CDR2 SVGAGI. The specimen comprised CD4+ or CD8+ T cells sorted from blood, sampled in a trial of the OX40 agonist ivuxolimab. The chain is built from TRBV6-5 and TRBJ2-7; TRBD1 is a possible D gene (5 bases). This clonotype originated in an adult with an advanced solid tumor such as melanoma, head and neck, liver or kidney cancer. CDR3 residues: CASSYETAGEQYF. The CDR3 DNA reads TGTGCCAGCAGTTACGAGACAGCTGGCGAGCAGTACTTC.